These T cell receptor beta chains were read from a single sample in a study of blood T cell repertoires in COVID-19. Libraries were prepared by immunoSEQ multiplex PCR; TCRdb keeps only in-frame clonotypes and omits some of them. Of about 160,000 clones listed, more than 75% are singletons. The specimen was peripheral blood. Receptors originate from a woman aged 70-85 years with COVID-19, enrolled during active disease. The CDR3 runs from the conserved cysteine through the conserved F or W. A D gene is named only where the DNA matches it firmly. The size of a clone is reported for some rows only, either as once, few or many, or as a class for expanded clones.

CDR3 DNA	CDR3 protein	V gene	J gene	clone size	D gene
TGTGCCAGCAGTCCCCGGACAGGGGACGGCTACACCTTC	CASSPRTGDGYTF	TRBV12-3/TRBV12-4	TRBJ1-2	.	TRBD1
TGTGCCAGCAGCTTTCTTACTACTGAAGCTTTCTTT	CASSFLTTEAFF	TRBV7-9	TRBJ1-1	.	.
TGTGCCAGCAGTGACGCCGTCTGGGGCAGCGGGGGCTCAGGAGAGACCCAGTACTTC	CASSDAVWGSGGSGETQYF	TRBV3-1/TRBV3-2	TRBJ2-5	once	TRBD2
TGTGCCAGCAGCGCGGCGACAGGGGGCCTTAATGAAAAACTGTTTTTT	CASSAATGGLNEKLFF	TRBV9	TRBJ1-4	once	TRBD1
TGCGCCAGCAGGGGGACTAGCGGGGGTCTGCCTGTCTACGAGCAGTACTTC	CASRGTSGGLPVYEQYF	TRBV5-1	TRBJ2-7	.	TRBD2
TGTGCCACCAGCAGAGATGAGGCGGGGACCCCCAGGAGCTACACCTTC	CATSRDEAGTPRSYTF	TRBV15	TRBJ1-2	.	.
TGCGCCAGCAGCAGGGGAATACTAGCGGGGGGCACAGATACGCAGTATTTT	CASSRGILAGGTDTQYF	TRBV5-1	TRBJ2-3	few	TRBD2
TGCGCCAGCAGCTTGGAACGACGGGTTGCTTTCTTT	CASSLERRVAFF	TRBV5-1	TRBJ1-1	.	.
TGTGCCAGCAGCTTACCCGGGGGGTTCCTCTCTGGAAACACCATATATTTT	CASSLPGGFLSGNTIYF	TRBV7-2	TRBJ1-3	.	.
TGTGCCAGCAGCCAAGAACACAACACAGGGATGGGGGAAAAACTGTTTTTT	CASSQEHNTGMGEKLFF	TRBV3-1/TRBV3-2	TRBJ1-4	.	.
TGTGCCAGCACTCTCCATAATTCACCCCTCCACTTT	CASTLHNSPLHF	TRBV11-2	TRBJ1-6	few	.
TGTGCCACCAGCAGGACTTATCCGGGGCCCCAGCATTTT	CATSRTYPGPQHF	TRBV15	TRBJ1-5	.	.
TGCAGCGCGGGGGAAGCCGGGGATTCACCCCTCCACTTT	CSAGEAGDSPLHF	TRBV29-1	TRBJ1-6	.	.
TGTGCCAGCGGCCAAGAAGGGGGGGGCTACAATGAGCAGTTCTTC	CASGQEGGGYNEQFF	TRBV3-1/TRBV3-2	TRBJ2-1	.	.
TGTGCCAGCAGCTTAACGGCGGGGGGGCCGGGGGAGCTGTTTTTT	CASSLTAGGPGELFF	TRBV13	TRBJ2-2	.	TRBD2
TGTGCCAGTAGTACCCCCTCCGAAGCGGGGGGGCACACAGATACGCAGTATTTT	CASSTPSEAGGHTDTQYF	TRBV19	TRBJ2-3	.	TRBD2
TGTGCCAGCAGTGATGCACCCCCCAGCGGGGGGGGCCGCGATACGCAGTATTTT	CASSDAPPSGGGRDTQYF	TRBV6-1	TRBJ2-3	.	TRBD2
TGTGCCAGCAGTGGGTTAAGCCCTGGGACAGGGGGCGTTCAGCCCCAGCATTTT	CASSGLSPGTGGVQPQHF	TRBV2	TRBJ1-5	.	TRBD1
TGCAGTGCTTCAGGGAATGGCTACACCTTC	CSASGNGYTF	TRBV20-1	TRBJ1-2	.	.
TGTGCCAGCAGCTTAAGGGCAGGGGGCAATAATGAGCAGTTCTTC	CASSLRAGGNNEQFF	TRBV11-2	TRBJ2-1	.	TRBD1
TGCCACTTCAGTAGCGGGGGGGCCTACGAGCAGTACTTC	CHFSSGGAYEQYF	TRBV5-4	TRBJ2-7	.	TRBD2
TGTGCCAGCAGTGAATTTAGAAACAATGAGCAGTTCTTC	CASSEFRNNEQFF	TRBV25-1	TRBJ2-1	.	.
TGTGCCAGCAGCTTACGCCCAGGGGGCCAAGGGGAAAAACTGTTTTTT	CASSLRPGGQGEKLFF	TRBV7-8	TRBJ1-4	.	TRBD1
TGTGCCAGCAGCTTAGACTTACCCTCCGGAGATACGCAGTATTTT	CASSLDLPSGDTQYF	TRBV7-2	TRBJ2-3	.	.
TGTGCCAGCAGCCACCTACAGGGGGAAGGTTCACCCCTCCACTTT	CASSHLQGEGSPLHF	TRBV5-4	TRBJ1-6	.	TRBD1
TGTGCCATCAGTGAGACTGGGACAGAGAGCAATCAGCCCCAGCATTTT	CAISETGTESNQPQHF	TRBV10-3	TRBJ1-5	.	TRBD1
TGTGCCAGCAGCCATTACGGGGGGGCCGAATCGGTTGAGCAGTTCTTC	CASSHYGGAESVEQFF	TRBV3-1/TRBV3-2	TRBJ2-1	few	TRBD2
TGTGCCAGCAGCCAGGACAGGGTCGCGGTCGGGGAGCTGTTTTTT	CASSQDRVAVGELFF	TRBV5-4	TRBJ2-2	.	TRBD1
TGTGCCAGCAGTCAGGGACAGGACTATGGCTACACCTTC	CASSQGQDYGYTF	TRBV7-9	TRBJ1-2	few	TRBD1
TGTGCCAGCAGCACCACTAGGGGGAGAGGCACAGATACGCAGTATTTT	CASSTTRGRGTDTQYF	TRBV7-8	TRBJ2-3	.	.
TGTGCCAGCAGTGAAGCTGGGAGTCCTCGCCTAAGATACTATGGCTACACCTTC	CASSEAGSPRLRYYGYTF	TRBV6-1	TRBJ1-2	.	.
TGTGCCAGCAGCCAGGGGCTGGGACTTCCCTCTGGGGCCAACGTCCTGACTTTC	CASSQGLGLPSGANVLTF	TRBV7-8	TRBJ2-6	.	.
TGTGCCAGCAGTTTAAGAGGGAGCGGAAATGCAAACTATGGCTACACCTTC	CASSLRGSGNANYGYTF	TRBV28	TRBJ1-2	.	.
TGCGCCAGCAGCTTGGAATGGGACAGGGGAAGAGAGACCCAGTACTTC	CASSLEWDRGRETQYF	TRBV5-1	TRBJ2-5	.	TRBD1
TGTGCCAGCAGTGCCCAGGACAGGGAGCAATCCCAAGAGACCCAGTACTTC	CASSAQDREQSQETQYF	TRBV25-1	TRBJ2-5	few	TRBD1
TGTGCCAGTAGTATAAGGAGCTCAACTAATGAAAAACTGTTTTTT	CASSIRSSTNEKLFF	TRBV19	TRBJ1-4	once	.
TGTGCCACCAGCATTTCGGCCCCAGGGGTTCCCCTCCACTTT	CATSISAPGVPLHF	TRBV15	TRBJ1-6	.	.
TGTGCCAGCAGCTTACGACAGACATCCGATTCACCCCTCCACTTT	CASSLRQTSDSPLHF	TRBV7-6	TRBJ1-6	.	.
TGTGCCAGTAGTATGGGGCCGGCAACTAATGAAAAACTGTTTTTT	CASSMGPATNEKLFF	TRBV19	TRBJ1-4	once	.
TGTGCCATCAGTCCGACCGCCCGGGACAGGGTAGATGGCTACACCTTC	CAISPTARDRVDGYTF	TRBV10-3	TRBJ1-2	.	TRBD1
TGTGCCAGCAGCGTAGTGGGCAGGGATACAGATACGCAGTATTTT	CASSVVGRDTDTQYF	TRBV9	TRBJ2-3	.	.
TGCAGCGCCTCGACAGGGGTAGGGACTGAAGCTTTCTTT	CSASTGVGTEAFF	TRBV29-1	TRBJ1-1	.	TRBD1
TGTGCCAGCAGCCTGGGACAAAGAACTGAAGCTTTCTTT	CASSLGQRTEAFF	TRBV7-9	TRBJ1-1	many	.
TGTGCCAGCAGCAGGGTATCTGAAGCTTTCTTT	CASSRVSEAFF	TRBV6-5	TRBJ1-1	.	.
TGTGCCAGCAGCTTATTACAGGGGAGCTCAGATACGCAGTATTTT	CASSLLQGSSDTQYF	TRBV7-3	TRBJ2-3	.	TRBD1
TGTGCCAGCAGCTTAGGGGGGCCCTACAATGAGCAGTTCTTC	CASSLGGPYNEQFF	TRBV7-9	TRBJ2-1	.	.
TGTGCCAGCAGCGCCAGACAGAGCGGGGATAATGAGCAGTTCTTC	CASSARQSGDNEQFF	TRBV9	TRBJ2-1	.	TRBD2
TGTGCCAGCAGTCCCTCCACACAGTTTGGCTACACCTTC	CASSPSTQFGYTF	TRBV25-1	TRBJ1-2	.	.
TGTGCCAGCAGCCCCCGGGGGGAAACTGGGGCCAACGTCCTGACTTTC	CASSPRGETGANVLTF	TRBV11-3	TRBJ2-6	.	TRBD2